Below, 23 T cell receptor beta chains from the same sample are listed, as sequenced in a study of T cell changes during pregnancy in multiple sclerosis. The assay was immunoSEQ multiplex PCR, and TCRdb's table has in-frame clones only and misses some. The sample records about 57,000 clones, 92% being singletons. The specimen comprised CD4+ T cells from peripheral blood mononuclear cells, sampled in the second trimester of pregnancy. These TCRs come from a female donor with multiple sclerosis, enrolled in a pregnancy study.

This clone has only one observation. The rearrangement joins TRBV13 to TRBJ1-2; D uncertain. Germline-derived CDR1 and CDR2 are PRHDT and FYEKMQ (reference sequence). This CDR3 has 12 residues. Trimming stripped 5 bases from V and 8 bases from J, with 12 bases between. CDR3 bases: TGTGCCAGCAGCCTCACCCCGGGGGGCTACACCTTC. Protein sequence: CASSLTPGGYTF.

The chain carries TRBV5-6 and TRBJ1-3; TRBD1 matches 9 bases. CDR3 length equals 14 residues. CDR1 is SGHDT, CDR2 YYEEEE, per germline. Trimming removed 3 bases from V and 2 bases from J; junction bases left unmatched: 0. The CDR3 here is CASSYRGPGNTIYF. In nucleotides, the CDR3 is TGTGCCAGCAGCTACAGGGGGCCTGGAAACACCATATATTTT.

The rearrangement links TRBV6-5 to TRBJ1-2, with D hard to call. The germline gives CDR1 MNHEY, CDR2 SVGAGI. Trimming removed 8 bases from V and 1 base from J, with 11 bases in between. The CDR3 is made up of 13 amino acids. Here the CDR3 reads CASHQTGNYGYTF. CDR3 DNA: TGTGCCAGCCACCAGACGGGTAACTATGGCTACACCTTC.

The DNA of the CDR3 is TGTGCCAGCAGCCCGACTAGCGGGGGGGCAGGTGAGCAGTTCTTC. This sequence encodes CASSPTSGGAGEQFF. The chain links TRBV7-2 to TRBJ2-1, with 14 positions matching TRBD2. With V trimmed by 5 bases and J by 9 bases, 6 bases remained unmatched. The CDR3 length is 15 residues. Germline CDR1 is SGHTA and CDR2 is FQGNSA.

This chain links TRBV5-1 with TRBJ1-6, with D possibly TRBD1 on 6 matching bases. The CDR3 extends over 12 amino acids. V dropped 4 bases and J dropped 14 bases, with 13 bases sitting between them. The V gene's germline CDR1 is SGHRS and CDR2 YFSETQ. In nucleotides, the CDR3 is TGCGCCAGCAGCCCAGAACAGGGCTCCCTCCACTTT. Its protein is CASSPEQGSLHF.

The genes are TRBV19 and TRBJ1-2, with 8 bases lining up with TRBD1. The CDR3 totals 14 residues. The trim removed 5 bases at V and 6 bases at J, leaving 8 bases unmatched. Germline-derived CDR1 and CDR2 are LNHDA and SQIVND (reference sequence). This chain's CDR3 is CASSVRTGYDGYTF. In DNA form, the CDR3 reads TGTGCCAGTAGTGTAAGGACAGGGTATGATGGCTACACCTTC. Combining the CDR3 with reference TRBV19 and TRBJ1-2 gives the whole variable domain DGGITQSPKYLFRKEGQNVTLSCEQNLNHDAMYWYRQDPGQGLRLIYYSQIVNDFQKGDIAEGYSVSREKKESFPLTVTSAQKNPTAFYLCASSVRTGYDGYTFGSGTRLTVV.

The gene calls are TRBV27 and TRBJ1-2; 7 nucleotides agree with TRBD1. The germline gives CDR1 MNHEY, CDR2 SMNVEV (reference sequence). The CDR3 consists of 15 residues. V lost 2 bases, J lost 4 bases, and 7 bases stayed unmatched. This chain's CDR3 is CASSLQQGGGYGYTF. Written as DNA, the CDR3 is TGTGCCAGCAGTTTACAGCAGGGGGGTGGCTATGGCTACACCTTC.

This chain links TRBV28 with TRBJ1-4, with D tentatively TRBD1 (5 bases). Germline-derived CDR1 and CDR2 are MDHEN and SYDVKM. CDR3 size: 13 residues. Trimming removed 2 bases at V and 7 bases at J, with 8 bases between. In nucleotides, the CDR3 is TGTGCCAGCAGTTTAGGGGGGAGTGAAAAACTGTTTTTT. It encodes CASSLGGSEKLFF. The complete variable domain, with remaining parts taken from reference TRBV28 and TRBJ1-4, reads DVKVTQSSRYLVKRTGEKVFLECVQDMDHENMFWYRQDPGLGLRLIYFSYDVKMKEKGDIPEGYSVSREKKERFSLILESASTNQTSMYLCASSLGGSEKLFFGSGTQLSVL.

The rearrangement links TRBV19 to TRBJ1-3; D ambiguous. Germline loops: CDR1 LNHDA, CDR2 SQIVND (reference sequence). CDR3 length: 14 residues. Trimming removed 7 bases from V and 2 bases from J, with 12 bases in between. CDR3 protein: CASKGVGAGNTIYF. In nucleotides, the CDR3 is TGTGCCAGTAAAGGAGTCGGAGCTGGAAACACCATATATTTT.

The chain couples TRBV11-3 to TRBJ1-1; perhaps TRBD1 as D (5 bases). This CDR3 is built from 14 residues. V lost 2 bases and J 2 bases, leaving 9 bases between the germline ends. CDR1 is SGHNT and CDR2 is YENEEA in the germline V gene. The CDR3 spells CASSLYGGNTEAFF. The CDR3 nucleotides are TGTGCCAGCAGCTTATACGGGGGTAACACTGAAGCTTTCTTT.

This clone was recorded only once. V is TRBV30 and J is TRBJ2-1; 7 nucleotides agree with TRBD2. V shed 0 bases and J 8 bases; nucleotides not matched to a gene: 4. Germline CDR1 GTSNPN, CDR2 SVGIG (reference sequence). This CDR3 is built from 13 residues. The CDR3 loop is CAWSVAGWDEQFF. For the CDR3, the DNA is TGTGCCTGGAGTGTAGCGGGATGGGATGAGCAGTTCTTC.

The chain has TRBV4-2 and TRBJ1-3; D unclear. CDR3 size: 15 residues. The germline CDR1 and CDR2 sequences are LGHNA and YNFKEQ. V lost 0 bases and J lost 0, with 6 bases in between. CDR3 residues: CASSQDPLSGNTIYF. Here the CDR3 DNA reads TGTGCCAGCAGCCAAGATCCCCTCTCTGGAAACACCATATATTTT.

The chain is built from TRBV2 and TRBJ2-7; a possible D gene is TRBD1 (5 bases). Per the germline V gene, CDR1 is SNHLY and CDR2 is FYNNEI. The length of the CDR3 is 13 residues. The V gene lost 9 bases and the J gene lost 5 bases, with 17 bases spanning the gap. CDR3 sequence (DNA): TGTGCCAGGGGTGGGGCAGGGATCCACGAGCAGTACTTC. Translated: CARGGAGIHEQYF.

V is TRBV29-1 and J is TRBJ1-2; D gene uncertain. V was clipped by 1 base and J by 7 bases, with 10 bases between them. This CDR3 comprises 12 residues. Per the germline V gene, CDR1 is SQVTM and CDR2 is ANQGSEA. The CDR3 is CSVEGAESGYTF. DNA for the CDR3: TGCAGCGTTGAAGGTGCGGAATCTGGCTACACCTTC.

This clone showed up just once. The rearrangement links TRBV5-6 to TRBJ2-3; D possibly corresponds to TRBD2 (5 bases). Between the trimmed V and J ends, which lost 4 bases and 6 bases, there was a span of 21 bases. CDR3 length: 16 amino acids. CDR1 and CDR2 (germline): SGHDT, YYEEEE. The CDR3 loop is CASSHLGEGSADTQYF. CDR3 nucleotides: TGTGCCAGCAGCCATCTAGGCGAGGGATCGGCGGATACGCAGTATTTT. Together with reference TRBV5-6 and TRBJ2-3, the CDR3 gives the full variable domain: DAGVTQSPTHLIKTRGQQVTLRCSPKSGHDTVSWYQQALGQGPQFIFQYYEEEERQRGNFPDRFSGHQFPNYSSELNVNALLLGDSALYLCASSHLGEGSADTQYFGPGTRLTVL.

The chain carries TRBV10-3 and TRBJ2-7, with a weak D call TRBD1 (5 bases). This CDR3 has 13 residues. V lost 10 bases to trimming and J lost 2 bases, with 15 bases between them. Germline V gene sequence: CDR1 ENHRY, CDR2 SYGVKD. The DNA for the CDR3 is TGTGCCACGTCGGGCCAGGGTGCCTACGAGCAGTACTTC. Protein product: CATSGQGAYEQYF.

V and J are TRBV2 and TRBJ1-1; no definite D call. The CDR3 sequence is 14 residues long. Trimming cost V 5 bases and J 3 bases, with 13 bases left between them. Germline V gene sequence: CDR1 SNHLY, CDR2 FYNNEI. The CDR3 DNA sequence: TGTGCCAGCAGTATTCGGGGTAGGGACACTGAAGCTTTCTTT. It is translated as CASSIRGRDTEAFF.

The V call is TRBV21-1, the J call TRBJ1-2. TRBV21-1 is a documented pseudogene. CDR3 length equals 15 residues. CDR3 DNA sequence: TGTGCCAGCAGCAAACCGCGGTCGACGAACTATGGCTACACCTTC. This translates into CASSKPRSTNYGYTF.

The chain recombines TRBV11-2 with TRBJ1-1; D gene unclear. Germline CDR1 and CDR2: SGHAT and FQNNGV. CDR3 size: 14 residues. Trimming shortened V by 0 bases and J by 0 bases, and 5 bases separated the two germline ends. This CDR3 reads CASSLETVNTEAFF. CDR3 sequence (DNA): TGTGCCAGCAGCTTAGAAACGGTGAACACTGAAGCTTTCTTT.

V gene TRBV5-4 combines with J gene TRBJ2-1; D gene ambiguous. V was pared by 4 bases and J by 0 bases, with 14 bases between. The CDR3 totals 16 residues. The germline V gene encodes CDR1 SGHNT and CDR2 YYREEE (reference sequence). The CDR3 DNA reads TGTGCCAGCAGCCCCCCGACTCGAAGCTCCTACAATGAGCAGTTCTTC. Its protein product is CASSPPTRSSYNEQFF.

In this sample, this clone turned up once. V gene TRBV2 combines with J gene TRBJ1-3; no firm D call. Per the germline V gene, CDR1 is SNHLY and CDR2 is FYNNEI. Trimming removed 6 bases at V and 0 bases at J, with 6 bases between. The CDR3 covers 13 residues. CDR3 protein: CASSGSSGNTIYF. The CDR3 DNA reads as TGTGCCAGCAGCGGGAGCTCTGGAAACACCATATATTTT.

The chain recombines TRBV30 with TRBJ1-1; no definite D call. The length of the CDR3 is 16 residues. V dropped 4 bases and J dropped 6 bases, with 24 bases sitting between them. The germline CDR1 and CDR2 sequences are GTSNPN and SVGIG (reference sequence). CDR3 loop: CAWNPLGEMGSAEAFF. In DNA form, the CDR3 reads TGTGCCTGGAATCCTCTCGGGGAGATGGGGAGCGCTGAAGCTTTCTTT.

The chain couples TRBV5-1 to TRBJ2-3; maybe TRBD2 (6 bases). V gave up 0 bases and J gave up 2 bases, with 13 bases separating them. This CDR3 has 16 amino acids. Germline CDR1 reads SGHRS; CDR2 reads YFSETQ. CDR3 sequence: CASSLAPSDNTDTQYF. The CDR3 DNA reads TGCGCCAGCAGCTTGGCCCCTAGCGACAACACAGATACGCAGTATTTT.